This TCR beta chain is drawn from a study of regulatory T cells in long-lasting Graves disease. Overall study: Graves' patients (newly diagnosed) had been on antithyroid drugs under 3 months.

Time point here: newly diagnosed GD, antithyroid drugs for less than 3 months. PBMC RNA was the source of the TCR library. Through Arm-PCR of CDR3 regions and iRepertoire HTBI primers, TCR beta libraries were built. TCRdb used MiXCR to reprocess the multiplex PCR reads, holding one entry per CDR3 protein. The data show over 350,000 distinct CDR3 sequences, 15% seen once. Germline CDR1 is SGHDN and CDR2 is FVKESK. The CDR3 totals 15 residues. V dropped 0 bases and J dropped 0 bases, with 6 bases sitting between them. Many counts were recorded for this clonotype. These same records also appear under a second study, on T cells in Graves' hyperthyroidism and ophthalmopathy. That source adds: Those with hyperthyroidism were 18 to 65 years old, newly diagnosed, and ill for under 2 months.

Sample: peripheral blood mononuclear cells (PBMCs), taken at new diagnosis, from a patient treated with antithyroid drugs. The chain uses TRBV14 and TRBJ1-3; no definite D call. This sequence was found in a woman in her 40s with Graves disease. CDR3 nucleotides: TGTGCCAGCAGCCAAGAACGATTCTCTGGAAACACCATATATTTT. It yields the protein CASSQERFSGNTIYF.